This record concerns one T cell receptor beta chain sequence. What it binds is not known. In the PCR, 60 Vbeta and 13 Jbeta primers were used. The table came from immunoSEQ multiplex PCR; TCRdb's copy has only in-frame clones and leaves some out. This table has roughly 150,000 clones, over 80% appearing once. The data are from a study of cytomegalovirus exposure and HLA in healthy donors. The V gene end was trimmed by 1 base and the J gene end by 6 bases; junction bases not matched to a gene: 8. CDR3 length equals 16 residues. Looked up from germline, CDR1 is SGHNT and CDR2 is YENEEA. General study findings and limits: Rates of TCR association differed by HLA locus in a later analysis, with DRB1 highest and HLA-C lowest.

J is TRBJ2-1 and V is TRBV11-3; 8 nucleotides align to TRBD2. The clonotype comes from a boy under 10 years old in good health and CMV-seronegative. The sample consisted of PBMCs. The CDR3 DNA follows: TGTGCCAGCAGCTTAGGAGGGGTACTAGCGGTCAATGAGCAGTTCTTC. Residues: CASSLGGVLAVNEQFF.